These T cell receptor beta chains were read from a single sample in a study of blood T cell repertoires in COVID-19. Assay used: immunoSEQ multiplex PCR; TCRdb lists only in-frame clones, some missing. The sample lists 120,000 to 150,000 clones, 84% occurring once. The sample was peripheral blood. The receptor set was obtained from a human donor in a cohort sampled during active COVID-19. Both conserved end residues are part of each CDR3. D genes are given only for firm matches. The size entry is marked missing in some rows and otherwise reads once, few, many or a size class.

D	size	length	V	J	CDR3	DNA
NA	few	11	TRBV19	TRBJ1-2	CASSTQWGYTF	TGTGCCAGTAGTACCCAGTGGGGCTACACCTTC
NA	NA	13	TRBV30	TRBJ2-3	CAWGVAGADTQYF	TGTGCCTGGGGGGTAGCAGGGGCAGATACGCAGTATTTT
NA	NA	15	TRBV28	TRBJ1-5	CASSPWGDSNQPQHF	TGTGCCAGCAGCCCCTGGGGAGATAGCAATCAGCCCCAGCATTTT
NA	NA	16	TRBV28	TRBJ1-4	CASSLSGVATNEKLFF	TGTGCCAGCAGTTTATCGGGAGTTGCAACTAATGAAAAACTGTTTTTT
NA	once	15	TRBV6-6	TRBJ1-2	CASSYSGTTDYGYTF	TGTGCCAGCAGTTACTCCGGGACAACCGACTATGGCTACACCTTC
NA	NA	15	TRBV19	TRBJ1-4	CASSMTGVGNEKLFF	TGTGCCAGTAGTATGACGGGTGTGGGTAATGAAAAACTGTTTTTT
NA	NA	15	TRBV6-2/TRBV6-3	TRBJ2-6	CASSPSYSGANVLTF	TGTGCCAGCAGTCCGTCCTACTCTGGGGCCAACGTCCTGACTTTC
NA	NA	13	TRBV25-1	TRBJ1-2	CASSAGHGGGYTF	TGTGCCAGCAGTGCGGGACACGGCGGGGGCTACACCTTC
NA	NA	14	TRBV7-9	TRBJ1-5	CASSSWQGNQPQHF	TGTGCCAGCAGCTCCTGGCAGGGGAATCAGCCCCAGCATTTT
NA	NA	13	TRBV6-1	TRBJ2-1	CASSEGLYNEQFF	TGTGCCAGCAGTGAGGGACTTTACAATGAGCAGTTCTTC
TRBD2	NA	13	TRBV2	TRBJ2-5	CASSEVGGTTQYF	TGTGCCAGCAGTGAAGTGGGGGGGACGACCCAGTACTTC
NA	few	14	TRBV9	TRBJ2-3	CASSPNLYTDTQYF	TGTGCCAGCAGCCCTAACCTATACACAGATACGCAGTATTTT
TRBD1	NA	17	TRBV7-6	TRBJ1-2	CASSLALGQGLSLGYTF	TGTGCCAGCAGCTTAGCCCTCGGACAGGGCCTGTCCCTAGGCTACACCTTC
TRBD2	NA	17	TRBV5-4	TRBJ2-5	CASSEPGLAGSQETQYF	TGTGCCAGCAGCGAACCGGGACTAGCGGGATCCCAAGAGACCCAGTACTTC
NA	once	12	TRBV6-5	TRBJ1-6	CASTAPLSPLHF	TGTGCCAGCACCGCCCCGCTTAGCCCCCTCCACTTT
NA	NA	13	TRBV7-2	TRBJ2-2	CASSLTGPGELFF	TGTGCCAGCAGCTTGACAGGACCCGGGGAGCTGTTTTTT
NA	NA	12	TRBV7-9	TRBJ1-2	CASSPSIQGYTF	TGTGCCAGCAGCCCCTCCATTCAGGGCTACACCTTC
TRBD1	NA	16	TRBV24-1	TRBJ2-5	CATSDSQQGAAETQYF	TGTGCCACCAGTGATTCCCAACAGGGGGCCGCGGAGACCCAGTACTTC
NA	NA	12	TRBV2	TRBJ1-1	CASSTRDTEAFF	TGTGCCAGCAGCACCCGAGACACTGAAGCTTTCTTT
TRBD2	once	13	TRBV2	TRBJ2-1	CASSAGLYNEQFF	TGTGCCAGCAGTGCGGGACTATACAATGAGCAGTTCTTC
TRBD1	NA	17	TRBV11-3	TRBJ1-1	CASSSPPGTGRITEAFF	TGTGCCAGCAGCTCCCCCCCTGGGACAGGGAGGATCACTGAAGCTTTCTTT
NA	NA	20	TRBV7-8	TRBJ1-5	CASSLARTGAYIRGNQPQHF	TGTGCCAGCAGCTTAGCGCGAACAGGAGCTTATATTCGGGGCAATCAGCCCCAGCATTTT
NA	NA	16	TRBV6-2/TRBV6-3	TRBJ1-2	CASSYSERPNYYGYTF	TGTGCCAGCAGTTACTCCGAACGTCCCAACTACTATGGCTACACCTTC
TRBD1	NA	14	TRBV30	TRBJ1-4	CAWKGTGFNEKLFF	TGTGCCTGGAAGGGGACAGGTTTTAATGAAAAACTGTTTTTT
TRBD2	NA	15	TRBV9	TRBJ2-7	CASSGTGTSGGEQYF	TGTGCCAGCAGCGGGACCGGGACTAGCGGGGGCGAGCAGTACTTC
TRBD1	once	14	TRBV19	TRBJ1-2	CASSIEQGAGGYTF	TGTGCCAGTAGTATAGAGCAGGGGGCTGGAGGCTACACCTTC
TRBD1	NA	14	TRBV19	TRBJ2-2	CASGRTGATGELFF	TGTGCCAGCGGGAGGACAGGGGCCACCGGGGAGCTGTTTTTT
TRBD2	NA	15	TRBV9	TRBJ2-5	CASSVGTSVQETQYF	TGTGCCAGCAGCGTAGGGACTAGCGTCCAAGAGACCCAGTACTTC
NA	NA	17	TRBV4-1	TRBJ1-5	CASSRAASLYSNQPQHF	TGCGCCAGCAGCCGGGCAGCCAGCCTCTATAGCAATCAGCCCCAGCATTTT
TRBD1	NA	14	TRBV19	TRBJ1-5	CASMGTGGRQPQHF	TGTGCCAGTATGGGGACAGGGGGCCGGCAGCCCCAGCATTTT
TRBD1	NA	15	TRBV4-2	TRBJ1-4	CASSQGTGGGEKLFF	TGTGCCAGCAGCCAAGGGACAGGGGGAGGGGAAAAACTGTTTTTT
NA	NA	14	TRBV10-1	TRBJ1-1	CASSRRGNLTEAFF	TGCGCCAGCAGTAGGCGGGGTAACCTCACTGAAGCTTTCTTT
TRBD1	once	13	TRBV6-5	TRBJ2-5	CASRGTGQETQYF	TGTGCCAGCAGGGGGACAGGCCAAGAGACCCAGTACTTC
TRBD1	many	16	TRBV6-6	TRBJ1-2	CASSSLRPGQAYGYTF	TGTGCCAGCAGTTCCCTTAGACCGGGACAGGCCTATGGCTACACCTTC
NA	many	16	TRBV4-3	TRBJ1-2	CASSQDRQGPNYGYTF	TGCGCCAGCAGCCAAGACCGGCAGGGCCCCAACTATGGCTACACCTTC
NA	few	13	TRBV18	TRBJ2-7	CASSPSQAYEQYF	TGTGCCAGCTCACCCTCACAGGCCTACGAGCAGTACTTC
TRBD1	NA	16	TRBV18	TRBJ1-1	CASSPPPGRGDTEAFF	TGTGCCAGCTCACCACCCCCAGGCAGGGGGGACACTGAAGCTTTCTTT
NA	NA	14	TRBV7-2	TRBJ1-3	CASRPRGTGNTIYF	TGTGCCAGCAGGCCCAGGGGAACTGGAAACACCATATATTTT
TRBD1	few	17	TRBV28	TRBJ1-5	CASSTGTVPYSNQPQHF	TGTGCCAGCAGTACCGGGACAGTTCCTTATAGCAATCAGCCCCAGCATTTT
NA	NA	13	TRBV5-1	TRBJ1-1	CASSLAGNTEAFF	TGCGCCAGCAGCTTGGCCGGGAACACTGAAGCTTTCTTT
TRBD1	NA	14	TRBV2	TRBJ1-6	CASTPGQNISPLHF	TGTGCCAGCACCCCGGGACAGAATATTTCACCCCTCCACTTT
TRBD2	NA	17	TRBV7-2	TRBJ2-1	CASSLVGAGGTYNEQFF	TGTGCCAGCAGCTTAGTCGGAGCGGGGGGTACCTACAATGAGCAGTTCTTC
NA	NA	14	TRBV2	TRBJ1-3	CASKRDLSGNTIYF	TGTGCCAGCAAACGGGATCTCTCTGGAAACACCATATATTTT
NA	NA	14	TRBV6-5	TRBJ1-1	CASIRTGLDTEAFF	TGTGCCAGCATCAGAACAGGGTTGGACACTGAAGCTTTCTTT